Listed here are 24 T cell receptor beta chains from one sample, sequenced in a study of neoadjuvant anti-PD-1 for oral cavity cancer (dated by TCRdb to the early 2020s). Library preparation used the immunoSEQ multiplex PCR assay. TCRdb took over this immuneACCESS table, retaining in-frame rearrangements with V and J assigned. Such tables are incomplete; in checked studies, under half of the missing clones stem from an unresolved V gene, and the remainder is unexplained. The sample table shows roughly 13,000 clones, and about 61% are seen once. The ten largest clones represent 2% to 3% of the sample. What this sample's time point label stands for: before neoadjuvant nivolumab. Sequencing was performed on PBMCs, taken before nivolumab (anti-PD-1) treatment. These TCRs come from a person aged 35 to 85 with oral cavity squamous cell carcinoma.

This chain connects TRBV7-2 to TRBJ1-5; tentatively, D is TRBD1 (6 bases). Germline V CDR1 and CDR2: SGHTA, FQGNSA. The CDR3 is made up of 16 amino acids. V lost 1 base and J lost 0, with 10 bases in between. The CDR3 DNA sequence: TGTGCCAGCAGCTTAGTGTCAGGGGCTAGCAATCAGCCCCAGCATTTT. Protein: CASSLVSGASNQPQHF.

This rearrangement joins TRBV6-5 to TRBJ2-2, with D hard to call. Germline V gene sequence: CDR1 MNHEY, CDR2 SVGAGI. The CDR3 contains 15 residues. Trimming took 1 base from V and 0 from J, leaving 6 bases between them. CDR3 DNA: TGTGCCAGCAGTTACTACAGCTCGAACACCGGGGAGCTGTTTTTT. Protein: CASSYYSSNTGELFF.

This clone was seen a few times. The rearrangement links TRBV18 to TRBJ1-2; D gene ambiguous. V lost 2 bases to trimming and J lost 4 bases, with 11 bases between them. The length of the CDR3 is 14 residues. CDR1 and CDR2 from the germline V gene are KGHSH and LQKENI. The chain's CDR3 is CASSPGRVAYGYTF. The CDR3 DNA sequence: TGTGCCAGCTCACCAGGAAGGGTCGCCTATGGCTACACCTTC.

This chain joins TRBV5-1 and TRBJ2-7, with 10 bases fitting TRBD2. This CDR3 region has 14 residues. V shed 0 bases and J 3 bases; nucleotides not matched to a gene: 0. Germline lookup yields CDR1 SGHRS and CDR2 YFSETQ. The CDR3 DNA follows: TGCGCCAGCAGCTTGGCTAGCGGGAGCTACGAGCAGTACTTC. Translated: CASSLASGSYEQYF.

The chain carries TRBV28 and TRBJ2-3; the D is unclear. Trimming took off 4 bases at V and 4 bases at J, with 6 bases between the two ends. Germline V gene sequence: CDR1 MDHEN, CDR2 SYDVKM. The CDR3 sequence is 12 residues long. The CDR3 loop is CASSYFPDTQYF. The CDR3 nucleotides read TGTGCCAGCAGTTACTTTCCAGATACGCAGTATTTT.

The rearrangement links TRBV7-9 to TRBJ2-4, with D possibly TRBD1 on 6 matching bases. In germline, CDR1 is SEHNR, CDR2 FQNEAQ (reference sequence). With 3 bases removed from V and 0 bases from J, the gap between germline ends came to 15 bases. The CDR3 runs 17 residues. The CDR3, as DNA: TGTGCCAGCAGCTTTTTTTTACAGGGCCCAGCCAAAAACATTCAGTACTTC. This encodes CASSFFLQGPAKNIQYF.

The gene calls are TRBV7-5 and TRBJ1-5. TRBV7-5 is listed as a pseudogene. This CDR3 region has 10 residues. This chain's CDR3 is CVRAGQPQHF. DNA of the CDR3: TGTGTCCGCGCCGGTCAGCCCCAGCATTTT.

This clone is a singleton in its sample. V is TRBV7-6 and J is TRBJ2-7; 9 bases map to TRBD2. Trimming removed 1 base from V and 3 bases from J; junction bases left unmatched: 19. CDR3 length: 20 amino acids. The germline V gene has CDR1 SGHVS and CDR2 FNYEAQ. The CDR3 DNA follows: TGTGCCAGCAGCTTAGGGCTCGGTGGCGGGGGGGCTGATCTTTTCTACGAGCAGTACTTC. It translates to CASSLGLGGGGADLFYEQYF.

The chain is built from TRBV5-4 and TRBJ1-1, with TRBD1 as a possible D gene (5 bases). With 4 bases removed from V and 2 bases from J, the gap between germline ends came to 15 bases. The CDR3 consists of 15 residues. Germline V gene lookup returns CDR1 SGHNT and CDR2 YYREEE (reference sequence). The CDR3 bases are TGTGCCAGCAGCCCCCGTGGTAGGGGAAACACTGAAGCTTTCTTT. It specifies CASSPRGRGNTEAFF.

The V and J genes are TRBV5-1 and TRBJ2-7; D gene ambiguous. The V end lost 0 bases, the J end lost 5 bases, and 6 bases lay between the germline ends. The CDR3 is made up of 12 amino acids. Germline CDR1 SGHRS, CDR2 YFSETQ. CDR3 DNA sequence: TGCGCCAGCAGCTTGGCTGGGAACGAGCAGTACTTC. It encodes CASSLAGNEQYF.

The rearrangement links TRBV15 to TRBJ2-7, with 11 bases lining up with TRBD2. V lost 1 base to trimming and J lost 3 bases; unmatched junction nucleotides: 2. CDR1 is LNHNV and CDR2 is YYDKDF in the germline V gene (reference sequence). The CDR3 runs 15 residues. The CDR3, as DNA: TGTGCCACCAGCAGAGGAGGGACTAGCGGCTACGAGCAGTACTTC. As protein: CATSRGGTSGYEQYF.

The V call is TRBV10-3, the J call TRBJ1-5; TRBD1 is a possible D gene (5 bases). The CDR3 has 13 amino acids. Trimming stripped 10 bases from V and 5 bases from J, with 15 bases between. CDR1 and CDR2 from the germline V gene are ENHRY and SYGVKD. In nucleotides, the CDR3 is TGTGCCACGGGTTGGGGGGAGGATCAGCCCCAGCATTTT. This codes for CATGWGEDQPQHF.

The chain links TRBV9 to TRBJ1-5; 9 bases line up with TRBD1. The V and J ends lost 3 bases and 3 bases, in that order; junction bases with no gene match: 4. CDR3 length: 15 amino acids. The V gene's germline CDR1 is SGDLS and CDR2 YYNGEE. The CDR3 spells CASSGGTGINQPQHF. CDR3 in DNA: TGTGCCAGCAGCGGAGGGACAGGGATCAATCAGCCCCAGCATTTT. Full variable domain (remainder filled in from reference TRBV9 and TRBJ1-5): DSGVTQTPKHLITATGQRVTLRCSPRSGDLSVYWYQQSLDQGLQFLIQYYNGEERAKGNILERFSAQQFPDLHSELNLSSLELGDSALYFCASSGGTGINQPQHFGDGTRLSIL.

The chain links TRBV6-6 to TRBJ2-1; the D gene is possibly TRBD2 (6 bases). There are 15 residues in the CDR3. V lost 5 bases and J 2 bases, leaving 13 bases between the germline ends. Germline values: CDR1 MNHNY, CDR2 SVGAGI (reference sequence). The CDR3 is CASSPSGVAYNEQFF. The CDR3 nucleotides read TGTGCCAGCAGTCCCTCGGGGGTTGCCTACAATGAGCAGTTCTTC.

This clone was detected only a few times. The gene calls are TRBV21-1 and TRBJ2-5; the D segment call TRBD1 is taken from the table without a DNA check. TRBV21-1 is a documented pseudogene. The CDR3 extends over 15 amino acids. CDR3 coding DNA: TGTGCCAGCAGCGCCCGGGACAGGGTTAGGGAGACCCAGTACTTC. This gives the protein CASSARDRVRETQYF.

V and J are TRBV29-1 and TRBJ1-5; D unresolved. Trimming cost V 4 bases and J 0 bases, with 7 bases left between them. Germline CDR1 is SQVTM and CDR2 is ANQGSEA. CDR3 size: 13 residues. Here the CDR3 reads CSVGGNSNQPQHF. The CDR3 coding sequence is TGCAGCGTTGGAGGGAATAGCAATCAGCCCCAGCATTTT.

The sample holds one count of this clone. The V and J genes are TRBV7-2 and TRBJ1-5, with no clear D. V lost 3 bases to trimming and J lost 7 bases, with 16 bases between them. The CDR3 runs 15 residues. Germline CDR1 is SGHTA and CDR2 is FQGNSA. Written as DNA, the CDR3 is TGTGCCAGCAGCTTCCGGACGGGAGATAGCCAGCCCCAGCATTTT. Translation gives CASSFRTGDSQPQHF.

The V call is TRBV2, the J call TRBJ2-5; 14 bases fit TRBD2. With V trimmed by 6 bases and J by 5 bases, 8 bases remained unmatched. The CDR3 loop spans 16 amino acids. Germline loops: CDR1 SNHLY, CDR2 FYNNEI. CDR3 sequence reads: CASRRTSGGSRETQYF. CDR3 nucleotide sequence: TGTGCCAGCAGGAGGACTAGCGGGGGGTCTCGGGAGACCCAGTACTTC.

The chain has TRBV6-6 and TRBJ2-3; no clear D gene. V was trimmed by 7 bases and J by 3 bases, leaving 11 bases between them. The CDR3 runs to 13 residues. Per the germline V gene, CDR1 is MNHNY and CDR2 is SVGAGI (reference sequence). CDR3 sequence: CASIQWTTDTQYF. The CDR3 DNA sequence: TGTGCCAGCATCCAGTGGACGACAGATACGCAGTATTTT.

This clone was counted once. The V and J genes are TRBV6-5 and TRBJ1-5; 7 bases fit TRBD1. Per the germline V gene, CDR1 is MNHEY and CDR2 is SVGAGI. With V trimmed by 6 bases and J by 9 bases, 14 bases remained unmatched. The CDR3 loop spans 15 amino acids. CDR3 region: CASSRDSPVHGPQHF. CDR3 coding DNA: TGTGCCAGCAGCCGGGACAGCCCCGTGCACGGGCCCCAGCATTTT.

The chain has TRBV6-1 and TRBJ2-3; either TRBD1 or TRBD2 may supply D (5 bases each). There are 14 residues in the CDR3. CDR1 and CDR2 from the germline V gene are MNHNS and SASEGT. Trimming removed 10 bases from V and 3 bases from J, with 17 bases in between. This CDR3 reads CAICRDGRTDTQYF. The CDR3 DNA reads TGTGCCATTTGCCGGGACGGAAGAACAGATACGCAGTATTTT.

The genes are TRBV19 and TRBJ2-5; 13 bases fit TRBD2. Trimming removed 3 bases from V and 5 bases from J; junction bases left unmatched: 3. Germline assignment: CDR1 LNHDA and CDR2 SQIVND (reference sequence). CDR3 length: 15 residues. As DNA, the CDR3 is TGTGCCAGTAGTATGACTAGCGGGGGGCGGGAGACCCAGTACTTC. Amino acids: CASSMTSGGRETQYF.

The V gene is TRBV4-2, the J gene TRBJ1-1; possible D gene TRBD1, 5 bases. The V end was cut by 0 bases, the J end by 4 bases, with 18 bases between. The CDR3 is 17 residues long. The V gene's germline CDR1 is LGHNA and CDR2 YNFKEQ. The CDR3 reads CASSQDPTGAQSTEAFF. Written as DNA, the CDR3 is TGTGCCAGCAGCCAAGATCCAACTGGGGCTCAGAGCACTGAAGCTTTCTTT.

The rearrangement uses TRBV19 and TRBJ1-1; unclear D gene. CDR1 and CDR2 from the germline V gene are LNHDA and SQIVND (reference sequence). The CDR3 totals 15 residues. Deletions cut 6 bases from V and 0 bases from J, with 14 bases between. The CDR3 sequence is CASRHTEVLNTEAFF. The CDR3 DNA reads TGTGCCAGTAGGCATACAGAAGTACTGAACACTGAAGCTTTCTTT.